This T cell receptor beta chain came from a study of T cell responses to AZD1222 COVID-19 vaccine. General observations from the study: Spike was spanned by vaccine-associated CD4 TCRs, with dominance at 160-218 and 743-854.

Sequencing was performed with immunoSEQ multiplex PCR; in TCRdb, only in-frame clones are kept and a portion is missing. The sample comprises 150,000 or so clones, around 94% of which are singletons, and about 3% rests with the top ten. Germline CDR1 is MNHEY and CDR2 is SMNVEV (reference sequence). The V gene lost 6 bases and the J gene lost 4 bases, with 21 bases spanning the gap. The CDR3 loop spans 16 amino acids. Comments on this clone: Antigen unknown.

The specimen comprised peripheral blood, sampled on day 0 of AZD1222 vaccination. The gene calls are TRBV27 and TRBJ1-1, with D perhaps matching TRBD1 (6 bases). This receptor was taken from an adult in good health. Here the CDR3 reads CASSEPRGGGFTEAFF. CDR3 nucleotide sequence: TGTGCCAGCAGCGAACCCCGTGGAGGGGGGTTCACTGAAGCTTTCTTT.